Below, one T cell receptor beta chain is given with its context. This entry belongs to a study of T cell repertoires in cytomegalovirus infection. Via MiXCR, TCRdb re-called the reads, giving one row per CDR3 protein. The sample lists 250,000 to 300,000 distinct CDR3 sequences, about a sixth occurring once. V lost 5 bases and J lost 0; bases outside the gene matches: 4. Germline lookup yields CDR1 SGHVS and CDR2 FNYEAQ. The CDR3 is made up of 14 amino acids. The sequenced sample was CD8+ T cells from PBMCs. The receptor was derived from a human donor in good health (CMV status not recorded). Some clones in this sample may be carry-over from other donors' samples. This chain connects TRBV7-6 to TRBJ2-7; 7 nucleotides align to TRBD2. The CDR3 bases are TGTGCCAGCAGCCAGGGCGGGGGCTCCTACGAGCAGTACTTC. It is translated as CASSQGGGSYEQYF.